The T cell receptor beta chain under discussion was sequenced for a study of blood T cell repertoires in COVID-19. Germline V gene sequence: CDR1 MNHEY, CDR2 SMNVEV (reference sequence). The CDR3 sequence is 14 residues long. V lost 6 bases and J 7 bases, leaving 18 bases between the germline ends. Generated by immunoSEQ multiplex PCR, the TCRdb table keeps only in-frame clones and is missing some. This sample has fewer than 350,000 clones, with roughly 91% found just once. The sequenced sample consisted of peripheral blood. The chain employs TRBV27 and TRBJ1-2; D remains unclear. This clonotype originated in a man aged 35 to 55 with acute or convalescent COVID-19. The CDR3 sequence: CASRTSGSQVGYTF. In DNA, the CDR3 is TGTGCCAGCAGGACCTCCGGGAGTCAGGTTGGCTACACCTTC.